This passage covers 27 T cell receptor beta chains from one sample sequenced in a study of OX40 agonist ivuxolimab in advanced cancers. TCRdb's table, derived via immunoSEQ multiplex PCR, lists solely in-frame clones and lacks some. Counted here are roughly 43,000 clones, roughly 90% occurring once; the ten biggest clones make up 4% to 5%. Material: CD4+ or CD8+ T cells sorted from blood, obtained in a trial of the OX40 agonist ivuxolimab. The origin of the receptors is an adult with an advanced solid tumor such as melanoma, head and neck, liver or kidney cancer.

The chain recombines TRBV4-1 with TRBJ2-5; D uncertain. Germline V CDR1 and CDR2: MGHRA, YSYEKL. The CDR3 extends over 15 amino acids. Trimming cost V 0 bases and J 5 bases, with 13 bases left between them. The CDR3 sequence: CASSQEGQHEETQYF. CDR3 sequence (DNA): TGCGCCAGCAGCCAAGAAGGCCAGCACGAGGAGACCCAGTACTTC.

V usage is TRBV4-2 and J usage is TRBJ2-2, with 7 bases matching TRBD2. V trimming: 1 base; J trimming: 5 bases; junction bases outside the gene matches: 1. The V gene's germline CDR1 is LGHNA and CDR2 YNFKEQ. The length of the CDR3 is 14 residues. The CDR3 loop reads CASSQGGGTGELFF. In DNA, the CDR3 is TGTGCCAGCAGCCAAGGGGGAGGGACCGGGGAGCTGTTTTTT.

This clone was counted only a few times. The chain is built from TRBV6-1 and TRBJ1-3; tentative D call: TRBD1 (6 bases). V gave up 3 bases and J gave up 2 bases, with 14 bases separating them. The germline V gene encodes CDR1 MNHNS and CDR2 SASEGT. The CDR3 has 16 amino acids. The CDR3 sequence is CASSESTGNPGNTIYF. The CDR3 coding sequence is TGTGCCAGCAGTGAGTCAACAGGGAACCCTGGAAACACCATATATTTT.

The chain employs TRBV2 and TRBJ2-7; D is unresolved. V lost 1 base to trimming and J lost 3 bases, with 7 bases between them. Germline CDR1 SNHLY, CDR2 FYNNEI. This CDR3 is 13 amino acids long. In DNA, the CDR3 is TGTGCCAGCAGTGAAGGTCTATTCTACGAGCAGTACGTC. Protein: CASSEGLFYEQYV.

The chain combines TRBV13 with TRBJ2-1; D uncertain. CDR3 length: 12 amino acids. The germline V gene encodes CDR1 PRHDT and CDR2 FYEKMQ (reference sequence). V lost 3 bases and J 8 bases, leaving 8 bases between the germline ends. The CDR3 sequence: CASSLRYHEQFF. The CDR3 nucleotides are TGTGCCAGCAGCTTGAGGTACCATGAGCAGTTCTTC.

The chain recombines TRBV10-3 with TRBJ2-5; the D gene is possibly TRBD1 (6 bases). This CDR3 is 13 amino acids long. V was trimmed by 8 bases and J by 5 bases, leaving 15 bases between them. Germline V CDR1 and CDR2: ENHRY, SYGVKD. The CDR3, as DNA: TGTGCCATCTCCTCAGGGGAGAGGGAGACCCAGTACTTC. Translation: CAISSGERETQYF.

The chain uses TRBV9 and TRBJ1-1; D is perhaps TRBD1 (6 bases). The CDR3 is 16 residues long. From germline, CDR1 is SGDLS and CDR2 YYNGEE. The V and J ends lost 4 bases and 3 bases respectively, with 19 bases between them. CDR3 protein: CASSPEGGRAYTEAFF. The CDR3, as DNA: TGTGCCAGCAGCCCAGAGGGGGGGAGGGCTTACACTGAAGCTTTCTTT.

The CDR3 sequence is CASSLHPGQPQHF. CDR3 nucleotide sequence: TGTGCCAGCAGCTTACACCCCGGCCAGCCCCAGCATTTT. The chain employs TRBV7-9 and TRBJ1-5; D not resolved. V dropped 2 bases and J dropped 7 bases, with 9 bases sitting between them. Per the germline V gene, CDR1 is SEHNR and CDR2 is FQNEAQ (reference sequence). The CDR3 totals 13 residues.

The J gene is TRBJ1-5, the V gene TRBV16, with 7 bases matching TRBD1. The CDR3 runs 15 residues. Germline V gene data show CDR1 as KGHSY and CDR2 as FQNENV. V lost 4 bases and J lost 6; bases outside the gene matches: 9. This CDR3 reads CASSRLTGSSQPQHF. CDR3 nucleotide sequence: TGTGCCAGCAGCCGGCTGACAGGGAGTAGTCAGCCCCAGCATTTT.

The chain employs TRBV30 and TRBJ1-3; D is uncertain. The V gene lost 0 bases and the J gene lost 1 base, with 7 bases spanning the gap. The V gene's germline CDR1 is GTSNPN and CDR2 SVGIG (reference sequence). The CDR3 consists of 14 residues. The CDR3: CAWSVAVSGNTIYF. The CDR3 DNA sequence: TGTGCCTGGAGTGTAGCTGTATCTGGAAACACCATATATTTT. The variable domain in full, completed from reference TRBV30 and TRBJ1-3, reads SQTIHQWPATLVQPVGSPLSLECTVEGTSNPNLYWYRQAAGRGLQLLFYSVGIGQISSEVPQNLSASRPQDRQFILSSKKLLLSDSGFYLCAWSVAVSGNTIYFGEGSWLTVV.

This chain joins TRBV7-9 and TRBJ1-5; D is unresolved. The CDR3 has 12 residues. With 5 bases removed from V and 0 bases from J, the gap between germline ends came to 2 bases. Per the germline V gene, CDR1 is SEHNR and CDR2 is FQNEAQ (reference sequence). In DNA, the CDR3 is TGTGCCAGCAGCCTTAGCAATCAGCCCCAGCATTTT. This gives the protein CASSLSNQPQHF.

This clone was seen a single time. The chain joins TRBV5-1 to TRBJ2-1, with 13 positions matching TRBD2. Germline V gene lookup returns CDR1 SGHRS and CDR2 YFSETQ. With 2 bases clipped from V and 5 bases from J, the junction kept 7 bases outside the gene matches. The CDR3 is 17 residues long. The CDR3 DNA sequence: TGCGCCAGCAGCTTAGGACTAGCGGGAGAAAGCGACAATGAGCAGTTCTTC. Protein: CASSLGLAGESDNEQFF.

V usage is TRBV6-1 and J usage is TRBJ2-2; D gene unclear. The CDR3 contains 11 residues. The ends were cut back, 8 bases at V and 4 bases at J, with 5 bases in the middle. Germline V gene sequence: CDR1 MNHNS, CDR2 SASEGT. The CDR3 loop reads CASDVTGELFF. CDR3 nucleotides: TGTGCCAGCGACGTCACCGGGGAGCTGTTTTTT.

CDR3 nucleotide sequence: TGTGCCAGTAGTATAGTTGGCGGGAGGGATGATGAGCAGTTCTTC. Its translation is CASSIVGGRDDEQFF. This chain links TRBV19 with TRBJ2-1, with 9 bases lining up with TRBD2. This CDR3 has 15 amino acids. V was clipped by 1 base and J by 8 bases; unmatched bases: 6. Germline CDR1 and CDR2: LNHDA and SQIVND (reference sequence).

The chain carries TRBV5-6 and TRBJ1-5; D uncertain. Looked up from germline, CDR1 is SGHDT and CDR2 is YYEEEE. V was pared by 0 bases and J by 3 bases, with 7 bases between. The CDR3 totals 14 residues. The CDR3 region has the DNA TGTGCCAGCAGCTTGGGGACGACCAATCAGCCCCAGCATTTT. As protein: CASSLGTTNQPQHF.

This chain joins TRBV7-9 and TRBJ2-7; perhaps D is TRBD1 or TRBD2 (5 bases each). The V gene's germline CDR1 is SEHNR and CDR2 FQNEAQ (reference sequence). The CDR3 spans 13 residues. The ends were cut back, 7 bases at V and 1 base at J, with 11 bases in the middle. CDR3 amino acids: CASTPGGSYEQYF. Here the CDR3 DNA reads TGTGCCAGCACCCCTGGGGGATCCTACGAGCAGTACTTC.

This clone occurred once. V is TRBV15 and J is TRBJ1-1; D perhaps matches TRBD1 (6 bases). V lost 0 bases and J 0 bases, leaving 14 bases between the germline ends. This CDR3 is 17 amino acids long. From germline, CDR1 is LNHNV and CDR2 YYDKDF (reference sequence). The CDR3 bases are TGTGCCACCAGCAGAGATTTTCAGGGGTTCATGAACACTGAAGCTTTCTTT. This translates into CATSRDFQGFMNTEAFF.

This chain links TRBV6-5 with TRBJ2-1; TRBD1 is a possible D gene (5 bases). Germline values: CDR1 MNHEY, CDR2 SVGAGI. Trimming removed 0 bases from V and 5 bases from J, with 5 bases in between. The CDR3 is made up of 13 amino acids. CDR3 region: CASSYSQDNEQFF. CDR3 nucleotides: TGTGCCAGCAGTTACTCACAGGACAATGAGCAGTTCTTC.

J is TRBJ2-2 and V is TRBV2; D gene ambiguous. V was clipped by 6 bases and J by 0 bases, with 5 bases between them. Germline V gene sequence: CDR1 SNHLY, CDR2 FYNNEI. The CDR3 covers 13 residues. As DNA, the CDR3 is TGTGCCAGCAGGGAGACGAACACCGGGGAGCTGTTTTTT. This codes for CASRETNTGELFF.

The J gene is TRBJ2-5, the V gene TRBV27; D remains unclear. Trimming removed 3 bases from V and 0 bases from J, with 5 bases in between. The germline V gene has CDR1 MNHEY and CDR2 SMNVEV (reference sequence). The CDR3 length is 13 residues. DNA for the CDR3: TGTGCCAGCAGTTTGCGACACCAAGAGACCCAGTACTTC. This encodes CASSLRHQETQYF.

The chain links TRBV19 to TRBJ1-1; D gene ambiguous. CDR1 is LNHDA and CDR2 is SQIVND in the germline V gene (reference sequence). The CDR3 is 15 amino acids. V lost 6 bases to trimming and J lost 6 bases, with 20 bases between them. Here the CDR3 DNA reads TGTGCCAGTAGCCTAGGACGGATTGGGATGGCTGAAGCTTTCTTT. Protein product: CASSLGRIGMAEAFF. Looking up the rest from reference TRBV19 and TRBJ1-1 gives the full variable domain: DGGITQSPKYLFRKEGQNVTLSCEQNLNHDAMYWYRQDPGQGLRLIYYSQIVNDFQKGDIAEGYSVSREKKESFPLTVTSAQKNPTAFYLCASSLGRIGMAEAFFGQGTRLTVV.

This sequence joins TRBV5-1 and TRBJ2-2; 11 nucleotides align to TRBD1. Germline V lookup: CDR1 SGHRS, CDR2 YFSETQ. V was pared by 4 bases and J by 6 bases, with 8 bases of the junction left unmatched. The CDR3 sequence is 16 residues long. The CDR3 DNA sequence: TGCGCCAGCAGCCCGGACAGGGGGCATAGGGCCGGGGAGCTGTTTTTT. This translates into CASSPDRGHRAGELFF.

The chain recombines TRBV28 with TRBJ2-3; weak D call: TRBD2 (5 bases). The V end was cut by 7 bases, the J end by 10 bases, with 15 bases between. Germline values: CDR1 MDHEN, CDR2 SYDVKM. This CDR3 has 12 amino acids. The CDR3 region is CASTPGVKAQYF. DNA of the CDR3: TGTGCCAGCACCCCCGGGGTCAAGGCGCAGTATTTT.

The chain has TRBV6-1 and TRBJ2-7, with 9 bases lining up with TRBD2. This CDR3 spans 14 amino acids. V lost 11 bases to trimming and J lost 1 base; unmatched junction nucleotides: 9. The germline CDR1 and CDR2 sequences are MNHNS and SASEGT. CDR3 sequence: CAHGTLAGSYEQYF. The CDR3 bases are TGTGCCCATGGAACACTAGCGGGTTCCTACGAGCAGTACTTC.

This chain links TRBV7-9 with TRBJ2-1, with 7 bases matching TRBD2. The germline gives CDR1 SEHNR, CDR2 FQNEAQ (reference sequence). V lost 5 bases and J lost 4; bases outside the gene matches: 11. The CDR3 contains 16 residues. The CDR3 nucleotides read TGTGCCAGCAGCCACATGGGGGGGAAGGAGTACAATGAGCAGTTCTTC. Residues: CASSHMGGKEYNEQFF.

This sequence joins TRBV4-1 and TRBJ2-1, with 8 positions matching TRBD2. V gave up 4 bases and J gave up 4 bases; unmatched junction bases: 9. This CDR3 has 16 residues. Germline loops: CDR1 MGHRA, CDR2 YSYEKL. The CDR3 reads CASSPSPGTRYNEQFF. DNA for the CDR3: TGCGCCAGCAGCCCCTCTCCCGGGACTAGGTACAATGAGCAGTTCTTC.

This chain uses TRBV9 with TRBJ2-3, with D perhaps matching TRBD1 or TRBD2 (5 bases each). Germline assignment: CDR1 SGDLS and CDR2 YYNGEE. This CDR3 has 12 residues. Trimming took 7 bases from V and 8 from J, leaving 14 bases between them. The chain's CDR3 is CASSLVRGTQYF. CDR3 nucleotide sequence: TGTGCCAGCTCCTTAGTGAGGGGTACGCAGTATTTT.